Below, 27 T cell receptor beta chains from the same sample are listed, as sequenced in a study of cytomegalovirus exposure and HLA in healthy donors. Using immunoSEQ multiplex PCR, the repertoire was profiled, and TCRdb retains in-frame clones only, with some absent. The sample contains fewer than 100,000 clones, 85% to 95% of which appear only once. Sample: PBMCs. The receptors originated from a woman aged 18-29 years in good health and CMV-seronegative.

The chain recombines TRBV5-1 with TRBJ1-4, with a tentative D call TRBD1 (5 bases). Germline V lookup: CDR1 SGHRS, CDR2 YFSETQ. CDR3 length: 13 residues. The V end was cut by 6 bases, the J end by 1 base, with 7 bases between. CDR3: CASTDRTNEKLFF. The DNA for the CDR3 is TGCGCCAGCACCGACAGAACTAATGAAAAACTGTTTTTT.

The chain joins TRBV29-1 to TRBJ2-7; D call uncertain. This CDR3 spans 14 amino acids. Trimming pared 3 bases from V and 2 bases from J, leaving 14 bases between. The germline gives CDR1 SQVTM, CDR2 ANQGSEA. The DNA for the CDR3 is TGCAGCGTTGACTATTCGCAGCGAACCTACGAGCAGTACTTC. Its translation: CSVDYSQRTYEQYF.

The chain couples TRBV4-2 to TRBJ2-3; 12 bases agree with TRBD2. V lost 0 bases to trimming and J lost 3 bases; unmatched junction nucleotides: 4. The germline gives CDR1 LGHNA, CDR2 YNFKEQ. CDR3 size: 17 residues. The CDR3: CASSQDRTSGETDTQYF. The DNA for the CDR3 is TGTGCCAGCAGCCAAGACCGGACTAGCGGGGAGACAGATACGCAGTATTTT.

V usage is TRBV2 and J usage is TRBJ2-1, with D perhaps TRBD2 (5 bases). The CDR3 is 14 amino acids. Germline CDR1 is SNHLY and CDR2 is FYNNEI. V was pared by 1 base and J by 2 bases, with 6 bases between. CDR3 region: CASSEELAYNEQFF. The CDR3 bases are TGTGCCAGCAGTGAAGAACTAGCCTACAATGAGCAGTTCTTC.

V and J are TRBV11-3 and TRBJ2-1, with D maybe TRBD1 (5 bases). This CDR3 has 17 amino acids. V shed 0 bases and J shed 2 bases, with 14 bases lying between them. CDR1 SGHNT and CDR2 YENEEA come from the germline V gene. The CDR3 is CASSLDRIGQTYNEQFF. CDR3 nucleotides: TGTGCCAGCAGCTTAGATAGGATCGGACAAACCTACAATGAGCAGTTCTTC.

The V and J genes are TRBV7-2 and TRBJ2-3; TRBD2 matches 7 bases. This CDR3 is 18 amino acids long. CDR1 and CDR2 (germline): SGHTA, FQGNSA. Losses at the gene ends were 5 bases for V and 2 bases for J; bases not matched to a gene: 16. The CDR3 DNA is TGTGCCAGCAGCCCCCCTCCAAGGGCTAGCGGATTCACAGATACGCAGTATTTT. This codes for CASSPPPRASGFTDTQYF.

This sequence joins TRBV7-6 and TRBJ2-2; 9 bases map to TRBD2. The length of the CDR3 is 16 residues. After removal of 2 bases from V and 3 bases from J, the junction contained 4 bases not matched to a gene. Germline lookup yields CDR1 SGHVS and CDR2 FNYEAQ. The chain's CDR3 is CASSLSGTSYTGELFF. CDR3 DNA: TGTGCCAGCAGCTTATCAGGGACTAGCTACACCGGGGAGCTGTTTTTT.

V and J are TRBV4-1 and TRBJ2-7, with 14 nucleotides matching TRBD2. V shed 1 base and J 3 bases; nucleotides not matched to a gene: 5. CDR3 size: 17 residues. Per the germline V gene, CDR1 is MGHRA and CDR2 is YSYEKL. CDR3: CASSQVAGTSGGYEQYF. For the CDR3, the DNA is TGCGCCAGCAGCCAAGTCGCCGGGACTAGCGGGGGCTACGAGCAGTACTTC.

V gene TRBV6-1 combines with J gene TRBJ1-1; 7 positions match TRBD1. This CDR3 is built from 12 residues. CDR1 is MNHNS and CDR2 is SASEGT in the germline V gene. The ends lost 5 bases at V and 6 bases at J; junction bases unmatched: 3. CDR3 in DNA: TGTGCCAGCAGTCCACAGGGGTCTGAAGCTTTCTTT. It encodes CASSPQGSEAFF.

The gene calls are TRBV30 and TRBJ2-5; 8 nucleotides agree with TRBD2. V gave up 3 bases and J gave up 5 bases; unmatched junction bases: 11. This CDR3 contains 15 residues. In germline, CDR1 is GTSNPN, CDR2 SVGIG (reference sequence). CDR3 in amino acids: CAWRHTGGRSETQYF. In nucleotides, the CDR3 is TGTGCCTGGAGGCATACGGGGGGGCGATCGGAGACCCAGTACTTC.

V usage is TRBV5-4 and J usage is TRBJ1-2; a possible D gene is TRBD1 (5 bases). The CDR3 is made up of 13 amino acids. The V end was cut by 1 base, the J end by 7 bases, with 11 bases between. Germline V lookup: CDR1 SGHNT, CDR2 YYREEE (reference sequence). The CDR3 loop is CASSLMGGSGYTF. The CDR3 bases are TGTGCCAGCAGCTTGATGGGGGGAAGTGGCTACACCTTC.

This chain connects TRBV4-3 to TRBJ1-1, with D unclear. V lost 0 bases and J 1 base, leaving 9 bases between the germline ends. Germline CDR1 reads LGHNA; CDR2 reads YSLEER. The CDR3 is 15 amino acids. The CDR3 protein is CASSQDFGGNTEAFF. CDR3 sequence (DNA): TGCGCCAGCAGCCAAGACTTCGGCGGGAACACTGAAGCTTTCTTT.

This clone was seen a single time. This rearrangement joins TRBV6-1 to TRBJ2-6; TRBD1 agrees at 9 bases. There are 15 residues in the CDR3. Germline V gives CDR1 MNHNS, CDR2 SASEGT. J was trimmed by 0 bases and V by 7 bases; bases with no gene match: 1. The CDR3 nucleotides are TGTGCCAGCACGACAGGGGGCTCTGGGGCCAACGTCCTGACTTTC. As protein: CASTTGGSGANVLTF.

The chain's CDR3 is CASSKGQGGGTEAFF. The CDR3 nucleotides read TGTGCCAGCAGCAAAGGACAGGGAGGCGGCACTGAAGCTTTCTTT. The V gene is TRBV7-9, the J gene TRBJ1-1, with 8 nucleotides matching TRBD1. V gave up 5 bases and J gave up 4 bases; unmatched junction bases: 9. The CDR3 is 15 residues long. CDR1 SEHNR and CDR2 FQNEAQ come from the germline V gene (reference sequence).

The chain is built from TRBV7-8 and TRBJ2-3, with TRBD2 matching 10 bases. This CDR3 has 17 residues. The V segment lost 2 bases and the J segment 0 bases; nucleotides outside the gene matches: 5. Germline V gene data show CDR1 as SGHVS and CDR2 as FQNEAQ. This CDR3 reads CASSLRSTSGSTDTQYF. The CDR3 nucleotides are TGTGCCAGCAGCTTACGTTCGACTAGCGGGAGCACAGATACGCAGTATTTT.

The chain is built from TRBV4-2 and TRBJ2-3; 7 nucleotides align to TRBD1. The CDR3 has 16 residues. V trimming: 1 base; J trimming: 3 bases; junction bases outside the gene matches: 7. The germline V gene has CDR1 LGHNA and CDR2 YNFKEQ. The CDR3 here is CASSQAQGLGTDTQYF. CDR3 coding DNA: TGTGCCAGCAGCCAAGCACAGGGGCTCGGGACAGATACGCAGTATTTT.

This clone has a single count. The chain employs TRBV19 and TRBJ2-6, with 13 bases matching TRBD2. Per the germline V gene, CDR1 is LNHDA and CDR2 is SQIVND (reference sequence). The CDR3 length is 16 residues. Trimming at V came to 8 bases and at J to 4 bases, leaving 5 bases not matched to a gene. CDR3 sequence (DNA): TGTGCCAGTGGGGGACTAGCGGGATCCGGGGCCAACGTCCTGACTTTC. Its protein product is CASGGLAGSGANVLTF.

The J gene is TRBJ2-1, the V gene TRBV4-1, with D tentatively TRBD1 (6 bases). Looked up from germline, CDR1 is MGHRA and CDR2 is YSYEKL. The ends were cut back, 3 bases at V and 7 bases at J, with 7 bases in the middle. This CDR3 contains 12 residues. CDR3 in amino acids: CASSHQGNEQFF. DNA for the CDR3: TGCGCCAGCAGCCACCAGGGGAATGAGCAGTTCTTC.

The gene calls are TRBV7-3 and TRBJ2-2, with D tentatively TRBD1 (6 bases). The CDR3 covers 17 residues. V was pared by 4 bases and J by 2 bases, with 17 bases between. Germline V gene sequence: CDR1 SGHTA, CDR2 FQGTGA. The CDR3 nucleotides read TGTGCCAGCAGCTCCTCCCCGGGACAAGTAAACACCGGGGAGCTGTTTTTT. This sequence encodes CASSSSPGQVNTGELFF.

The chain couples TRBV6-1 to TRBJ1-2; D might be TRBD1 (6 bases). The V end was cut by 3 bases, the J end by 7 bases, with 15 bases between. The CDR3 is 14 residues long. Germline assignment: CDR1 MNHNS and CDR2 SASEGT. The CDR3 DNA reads TGTGCCAGCAGTGATGTACAGGGATTACGTGGCTACACCTTC. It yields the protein CASSDVQGLRGYTF.

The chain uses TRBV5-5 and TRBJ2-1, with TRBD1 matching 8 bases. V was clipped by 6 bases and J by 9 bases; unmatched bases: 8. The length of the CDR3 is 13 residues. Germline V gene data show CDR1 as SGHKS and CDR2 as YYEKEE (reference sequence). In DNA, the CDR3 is TGTGCCAGCACCGGGACAGGAGCTAGTGAGCAGTTCTTC. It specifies CASTGTGASEQFF.

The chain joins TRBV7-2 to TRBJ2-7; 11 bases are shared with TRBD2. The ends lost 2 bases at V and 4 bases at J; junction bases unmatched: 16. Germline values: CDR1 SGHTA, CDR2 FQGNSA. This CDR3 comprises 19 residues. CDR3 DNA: TGTGCCAGCAGCTTAAATTTGGGGCTAGCGGGAGGCGTCCAATACGAGCAGTACTTC. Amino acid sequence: CASSLNLGLAGGVQYEQYF. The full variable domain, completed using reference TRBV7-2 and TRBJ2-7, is GAGVSQSPSNKVTEKGKDVELRCDPISGHTALYWYRQSLGQGLEFLIYFQGNSAPDKSGLPSDRFSAERTGGSVSTLTIQRTQQEDSAVYLCASSLNLGLAGGVQYEQYFGPGTRLTVT.

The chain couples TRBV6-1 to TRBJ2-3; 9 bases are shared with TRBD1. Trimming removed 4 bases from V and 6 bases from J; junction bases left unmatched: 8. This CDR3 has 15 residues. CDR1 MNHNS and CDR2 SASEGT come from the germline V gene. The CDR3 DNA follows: TGTGCCAGCAGTGGGGGGACAGGGTCACCTGATACGCAGTATTTT. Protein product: CASSGGTGSPDTQYF.

This CDR3 is CASSLRTGSNEQFF. The CDR3, as DNA: TGTGCCAGCAGTTTAAGGACAGGGAGCAATGAGCAGTTCTTC. This sequence joins TRBV28 and TRBJ2-1, with 8 positions matching TRBD1. The CDR3 contains 14 residues. V was clipped by 2 bases and J by 6 bases; unmatched bases: 3. Looked up from germline, CDR1 is MDHEN and CDR2 is SYDVKM.

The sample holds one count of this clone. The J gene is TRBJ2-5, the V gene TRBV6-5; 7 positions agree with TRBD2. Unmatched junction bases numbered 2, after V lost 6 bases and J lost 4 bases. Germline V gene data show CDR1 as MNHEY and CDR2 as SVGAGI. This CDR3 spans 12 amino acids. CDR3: CASRTSRETQYF. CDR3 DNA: TGTGCCAGCAGGACTAGCCGAGAGACCCAGTACTTC.

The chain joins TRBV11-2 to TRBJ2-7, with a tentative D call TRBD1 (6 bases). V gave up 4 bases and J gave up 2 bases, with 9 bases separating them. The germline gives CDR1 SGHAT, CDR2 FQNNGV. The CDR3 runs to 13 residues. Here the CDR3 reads CASSWDIAYEQYF. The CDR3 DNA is TGTGCCAGCAGCTGGGACATCGCCTACGAGCAGTACTTC.

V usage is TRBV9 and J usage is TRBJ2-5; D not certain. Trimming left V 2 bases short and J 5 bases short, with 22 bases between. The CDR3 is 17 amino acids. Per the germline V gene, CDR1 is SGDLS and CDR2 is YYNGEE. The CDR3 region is CASSVGSGGARWETQYF. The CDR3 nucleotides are TGTGCCAGCAGCGTTGGATCTGGCGGAGCCCGGTGGGAGACCCAGTACTTC.